This T cell receptor beta chain stems from a study of shared clonotypes between healthy human individuals. Study at large: Three plates each covered CD4 naive and memory; CD8 naive two, CD8 memory one. Study-wide results and limits: The sole specimen, blood, was sampled, and tissue repertoires likely differ. Around 4.9% of naive CD4 clonotypes were shared across a few donors.

Naive CD8 isolation took CD45RO-negative cells positively selected for CCR7 and excluded terminally differentiated effector memory CD45RA+ cells. Assay runs were performed at deep level. Assay: immunoSEQ multiplex PCR; the TCRdb copy retains only in-frame clones and omits some. The table has about 820,000 clones, more than 85% seen once. Concerning this clone: As yet, its antigen is unknown.

J lost 7 bases, V lost 4 bases, and 13 bases had no gene match. The CDR3 totals 17 residues. The V gene's germline CDR1 is SGHDN and CDR2 FVKESK. V usage is TRBV14 and J usage is TRBJ2-7; 13 positions match TRBD2. The sequence was obtained from a man aged 25 to 40 in good health. Sequences were obtained from naive CD8+ T cells sorted from blood. The CDR3 is CASSPARTSGRAREQYF. In nucleotides, the CDR3 is TGTGCCAGCAGCCCCGCACGAACTAGCGGGAGGGCCCGGGAGCAGTACTTC. Supplemented by reference TRBV14 and TRBJ2-7, the full variable domain reads EAGVTQFPSHSVIEKGQTVTLRCDPISGHDNLYWYRRVMGKEIKFLLHFVKESKQDESGMPNNRFLAERTGGTYSTLKVQPAELEDSGVYFCASSPARTSGRAREQYFGPGTRLTVT.